The present T cell receptor (beta chain) was sequenced within a study of beta chain features in type 1 diabetes. Of the isolated RNA, all was reverse transcribed, and so the sequenced material was expressed TCRB transcripts. Sequencing used immunoSEQ multiplex PCR; TCRdb keeps in-frame clones, though not all of them. The table lists about 900,000 clones, around a sixth of them singletons, with 0.02% to 0.03% in the top ten. Points from the study as a whole: In these data, an HLA type influence on TCRB rearrangement remained unresolved. With patients and controls alike, PCR might favor shorter templates to an equal degree. More deletions and fewer insertions at VDJ junctions were found in patients with type 1 diabetes.

As for this clone: Its specificity is unknown.

The CDR3 extends over 12 amino acids. V dropped 4 bases and J dropped 6 bases, with 8 bases sitting between them. Germline assignment: CDR1 PRHDT and CDR2 FYEKMQ (reference sequence). Each of the CD4+ naive, central memory, regulatory and stem cell-like memory populations was sorted via CD45RO/CCR7/CD25/CD127/CD95/CD27. The sample comprised naive CD4+ T cells from blood. This clonotype was obtained from a woman under 30 in good health. The chain employs TRBV13 and TRBJ2-3; weak D call: TRBD2 (5 bases). The CDR3 is CASSSRRDTQYF. The CDR3 region has the DNA TGTGCCAGCAGCTCTCGGAGGGATACGCAGTATTTT.